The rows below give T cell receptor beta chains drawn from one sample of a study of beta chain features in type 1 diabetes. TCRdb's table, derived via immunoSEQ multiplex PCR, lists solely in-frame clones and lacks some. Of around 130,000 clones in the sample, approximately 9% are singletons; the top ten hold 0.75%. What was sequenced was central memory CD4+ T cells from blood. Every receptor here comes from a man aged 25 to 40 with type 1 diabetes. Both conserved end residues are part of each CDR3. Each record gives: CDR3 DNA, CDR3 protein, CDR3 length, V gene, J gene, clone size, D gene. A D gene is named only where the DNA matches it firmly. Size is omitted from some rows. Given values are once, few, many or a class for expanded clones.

cdr3_nt: TGTGCCAGCAGCTTGGCTGGGACAGGGAACACCGGGGAGCTGTTTTTT
cdr3_aa: CASSLAGTGNTGELFF
cdr3_length: 16
v_call: TRBV7-6
j_call: TRBJ2-2
clone_size: few
d_call: TRBD1

cdr3_nt: TGTGCCAGCAGCTCGGACAGGGGCAACTATGGCTACACCTTC
cdr3_aa: CASSSDRGNYGYTF
cdr3_length: 14
v_call: TRBV7-2
j_call: TRBJ1-2
clone_size: .
d_call: TRBD1

cdr3_nt: TGTGCCAGCAGCTTAGGAAGTAGCGGGGTCGGCGTGGAGACCCAGTACTTC
cdr3_aa: CASSLGSSGVGVETQYF
cdr3_length: 17
v_call: TRBV7-2
j_call: TRBJ2-5
clone_size: few
d_call: TRBD2

cdr3_nt: TGTGCCAGCAGTCGACAGGGCGGAACTGAAGCTTTCTTT
cdr3_aa: CASSRQGGTEAFF
cdr3_length: 13
v_call: TRBV6-5
j_call: TRBJ1-1
clone_size: few
d_call: TRBD1

cdr3_nt: TGTGCCAGTAGTGAGACAGGGGCAAATTCACCCCTCCACTTT
cdr3_aa: CASSETGANSPLHF
cdr3_length: 14
v_call: TRBV19
j_call: TRBJ1-6
clone_size: once
d_call: TRBD1

cdr3_nt: TGTGCCAGCAGCTTTACTACTAGCGGGGTTGAGACCCAGTACTTC
cdr3_aa: CASSFTTSGVETQYF
cdr3_length: 15
v_call: TRBV7-2
j_call: TRBJ2-5
clone_size: few
d_call: TRBD2

cdr3_nt: TGTGCCACCAGCCCAGGGTCAGGCGAGCAGTACTTC
cdr3_aa: CATSPGSGEQYF
cdr3_length: 12
v_call: TRBV15
j_call: TRBJ2-7
clone_size: many
d_call: .

cdr3_nt: TGCGCCAGCAGCTTGGGTCCAGGAAAAGAGACCCAGTACTTC
cdr3_aa: CASSLGPGKETQYF
cdr3_length: 14
v_call: TRBV5-1
j_call: TRBJ2-5
clone_size: .
d_call: .

cdr3_nt: TGTGCCAGCAGCCCCCGAACCGGGACAGGGGGTGGCTACACCTTC
cdr3_aa: CASSPRTGTGGGYTF
cdr3_length: 15
v_call: TRBV7-8
j_call: TRBJ1-2
clone_size: .
d_call: TRBD1

cdr3_nt: TGTGCCAGCAGCCATGTCGGGGAGCTGTTTTTT
cdr3_aa: CASSHVGELFF
cdr3_length: 11
v_call: TRBV5-6
j_call: TRBJ2-2
clone_size: few
d_call: .

cdr3_nt: TGTGCCAGCAATACAGGACAGTACAATGAGCAGTTCTTC
cdr3_aa: CASNTGQYNEQFF
cdr3_length: 13
v_call: TRBV2
j_call: TRBJ2-1
clone_size: few
d_call: .

cdr3_nt: TGTGCCTTAGAGGCCGGTCGCACAGATACGCAGTATTTT
cdr3_aa: CALEAGRTDTQYF
cdr3_length: 13
v_call: TRBV30
j_call: TRBJ2-3
clone_size: few
d_call: .

cdr3_nt: TGTGCCAGCTCACCACCGCTTGACAGGTGGGGGGGCTACACCTTC
cdr3_aa: CASSPPLDRWGGYTF
cdr3_length: 15
v_call: TRBV18
j_call: TRBJ1-2
clone_size: few
d_call: .

cdr3_nt: TGTGCCAGCAGCGCCGGTCGGGGAGTTGAAGCTTTCTTT
cdr3_aa: CASSAGRGVEAFF
cdr3_length: 13
v_call: TRBV7-9
j_call: TRBJ1-1
clone_size: few
d_call: .

cdr3_nt: TGCGCCAGCAGCTTGGGTATCTCCACCGGGGAGCTGTTTTTT
cdr3_aa: CASSLGISTGELFF
cdr3_length: 14
v_call: TRBV5-1
j_call: TRBJ2-2
clone_size: .
d_call: .

cdr3_nt: TGTGCCAGCAGCTTACAACTAGCGGCCTACAATGAGCAGTTCTTC
cdr3_aa: CASSLQLAAYNEQFF
cdr3_length: 15
v_call: TRBV7-2
j_call: TRBJ2-1
clone_size: .
d_call: TRBD2

cdr3_nt: TGTGCCAGCAGCCAAGACCCCGCCCCAGGTGAGCAGTTCTTC
cdr3_aa: CASSQDPAPGEQFF
cdr3_length: 14
v_call: TRBV7-2
j_call: TRBJ2-1
clone_size: few
d_call: .

cdr3_nt: TGTGCCATCAGGGTACAGGGTGGGAACTATGGCTACACCTTC
cdr3_aa: CAIRVQGGNYGYTF
cdr3_length: 14
v_call: TRBV10-3
j_call: TRBJ1-2
clone_size: few
d_call: .

cdr3_nt: TGTGCCTGGAGATTAGCGGGACCCTACAATGAGCAGTTCTTC
cdr3_aa: CAWRLAGPYNEQFF
cdr3_length: 14
v_call: TRBV30
j_call: TRBJ2-1
clone_size: .
d_call: TRBD2

cdr3_nt: TGTGCCATCAGTGGGAGGACTAGCAACTACGAGCAGTACTTC
cdr3_aa: CAISGRTSNYEQYF
cdr3_length: 14
v_call: TRBV10-3
j_call: TRBJ2-7
clone_size: few
d_call: TRBD2

cdr3_nt: TGTGCCTTGTTGAAGGTAGCGGGAAACACCATATATTTT
cdr3_aa: CALLKVAGNTIYF
cdr3_length: 13
v_call: TRBV30
j_call: TRBJ1-3
clone_size: .
d_call: .

cdr3_nt: TGTGCCTGGAGTGATGGGACAGCCAACACTGAAGCTTTCTTT
cdr3_aa: CAWSDGTANTEAFF
cdr3_length: 14
v_call: TRBV30
j_call: TRBJ1-1
clone_size: few
d_call: TRBD1

cdr3_nt: TGTGCCAGCAGCTCCCCTAGCTTCCCAGTCCACGAGCAGTACTTC
cdr3_aa: CASSSPSFPVHEQYF
cdr3_length: 15
v_call: TRBV7-2
j_call: TRBJ2-7
clone_size: few
d_call: .

cdr3_nt: TGTGCCAGCAGCTCACAGGGGATCGGGGAGCTGTTTTTT
cdr3_aa: CASSSQGIGELFF
cdr3_length: 13
v_call: TRBV7-9
j_call: TRBJ2-2
clone_size: few
d_call: TRBD1

cdr3_nt: TGTGCCAGCAGTTTAGGACAGACGGGCAATCAGCCCCAGCATTTT
cdr3_aa: CASSLGQTGNQPQHF
cdr3_length: 15
v_call: TRBV28
j_call: TRBJ1-5
clone_size: .
d_call: .

cdr3_nt: TGTGCCAGTTATGGGACTAGCGGGGGGGCCCTGGGCAATGAGCAGTTCTTC
cdr3_aa: CASYGTSGGALGNEQFF
cdr3_length: 17
v_call: TRBV2
j_call: TRBJ2-1
clone_size: few
d_call: TRBD2

cdr3_nt: TGCGCCAGCAGCAAGGAGACCTACGAGCAGTACTTC
cdr3_aa: CASSKETYEQYF
cdr3_length: 12
v_call: TRBV5-1
j_call: TRBJ2-7
clone_size: .
d_call: .

cdr3_nt: TGTGCCAGCAGTTTACAAGGGGGAGTTGCTGGAAACACCATATATTTT
cdr3_aa: CASSLQGGVAGNTIYF
cdr3_length: 16
v_call: TRBV6-6
j_call: TRBJ1-3
clone_size: .
d_call: .

cdr3_nt: TGTGCCAGTAGTAAATGGACAGATGAGACCCAGTACTTC
cdr3_aa: CASSKWTDETQYF
cdr3_length: 13
v_call: TRBV19
j_call: TRBJ2-5
clone_size: few
d_call: .

cdr3_nt: TGTGCCAGCAGCTTCGGGACTAGCGGGGGGCTGCAGTATTTT
cdr3_aa: CASSFGTSGGLQYF
cdr3_length: 14
v_call: TRBV7-9
j_call: TRBJ2-3
clone_size: many
d_call: TRBD2

cdr3_nt: TGTGCCAGCTCCCGGGGGGCAGGGTCTGAGGAGCAGTACTTC
cdr3_aa: CASSRGAGSEEQYF
cdr3_length: 14
v_call: TRBV18
j_call: TRBJ2-7
clone_size: .
d_call: .

cdr3_nt: TGCGCCAGTGAGGGTGCCGAGACCCAGTACTTC
cdr3_aa: CASEGAETQYF
cdr3_length: 11
v_call: TRBV5-1
j_call: TRBJ2-5
clone_size: .
d_call: .

cdr3_nt: TGTGCCAGCAGCCCTGGACAGCCGGGGACTGAAAAACTGTTTTTT
cdr3_aa: CASSPGQPGTEKLFF
cdr3_length: 15
v_call: TRBV7-8
j_call: TRBJ1-4
clone_size: few
d_call: .

cdr3_nt: TGTGCCAGCAACTTCGGGGACAGGTATTCACCCCTCCACTTT
cdr3_aa: CASNFGDRYSPLHF
cdr3_length: 14
v_call: TRBV6-5
j_call: TRBJ1-6
clone_size: .
d_call: TRBD1

cdr3_nt: TGTGCCAGCAGTTACGGGACAGGGGCGATATACAATGAGCAGTTCTTC
cdr3_aa: CASSYGTGAIYNEQFF
cdr3_length: 16
v_call: TRBV6-5
j_call: TRBJ2-1
clone_size: .
d_call: TRBD1

cdr3_nt: TGTGCCAGCTCAAGAACTCCTCCCCTAGCCAAAAACATTCAGTACTTC
cdr3_aa: CASSRTPPLAKNIQYF
cdr3_length: 16
v_call: TRBV18
j_call: TRBJ2-4
clone_size: .
d_call: .

cdr3_nt: TGTGCCACCAGCAGGGCGGGTGAGACTAAAAACATTCAGTACTTC
cdr3_aa: CATSRAGETKNIQYF
cdr3_length: 15
v_call: TRBV15
j_call: TRBJ2-4
clone_size: few
d_call: .

cdr3_nt: TGTGCCAGTAGTATAGAGTACAGGGTCAACGAGCAGTACTTC
cdr3_aa: CASSIEYRVNEQYF
cdr3_length: 14
v_call: TRBV19
j_call: TRBJ2-7
clone_size: .
d_call: .

cdr3_nt: TGCGCCAGCAGCGTCAGGACAGGGGGGGCTGCGGTCTACGAGCAGTACTTC
cdr3_aa: CASSVRTGGAAVYEQYF
cdr3_length: 17
v_call: TRBV5-1
j_call: TRBJ2-7
clone_size: .
d_call: TRBD1

cdr3_nt: TGTGCCAGCAGCTTGGAAACTCTCAATGAGCAGTTCTTC
cdr3_aa: CASSLETLNEQFF
cdr3_length: 13
v_call: TRBV5-4
j_call: TRBJ2-1
clone_size: .
d_call: .

cdr3_nt: TGTGCCAGCAGCAAAGTCGCGGGTCAGCCCCAGCATTTT
cdr3_aa: CASSKVAGQPQHF
cdr3_length: 13
v_call: TRBV21-1
j_call: TRBJ1-5
clone_size: few
d_call: .

cdr3_nt: TGTGCCAGCAGTTCCCTAACGGGCCGGGGTGAATCAGATACGCAGTATTTT
cdr3_aa: CASSSLTGRGESDTQYF
cdr3_length: 17
v_call: TRBV25-1
j_call: TRBJ2-3
clone_size: .
d_call: .

cdr3_nt: TGTGCTAGTGGTCCTGGGACAGGGGACGGCTACGGCTACACCTTC
cdr3_aa: CASGPGTGDGYGYTF
cdr3_length: 15
v_call: TRBV12-5
j_call: TRBJ1-2
clone_size: few
d_call: TRBD1

cdr3_nt: TGTGCCACCAGCAGAGGGGGGCAGAACACTGAAGCTTTCTTT
cdr3_aa: CATSRGGQNTEAFF
cdr3_length: 14
v_call: TRBV15
j_call: TRBJ1-1
clone_size: once
d_call: .

cdr3_nt: TGTGCCAGCTCACCGGCCGGGGCCGGGGAGCTGTTTTTT
cdr3_aa: CASSPAGAGELFF
cdr3_length: 13
v_call: TRBV18
j_call: TRBJ2-2
clone_size: .
d_call: .

cdr3_nt: TGTGCCAGTAGCCCGCGGAGGGAATGGGGAAGCAATCAGCCCCAGCATTTT
cdr3_aa: CASSPRREWGSNQPQHF
cdr3_length: 17
v_call: TRBV19
j_call: TRBJ1-5
clone_size: few
d_call: .

cdr3_nt: TGCAGCGTGGGACAGATCCAAGAGACCCAGTACTTC
cdr3_aa: CSVGQIQETQYF
cdr3_length: 12
v_call: TRBV29-1
j_call: TRBJ2-5
clone_size: .
d_call: TRBD1

cdr3_nt: TGTGCCTGGAGTCCTACAGGGTACGAGCAGTACTTC
cdr3_aa: CAWSPTGYEQYF
cdr3_length: 12
v_call: TRBV30
j_call: TRBJ2-7
clone_size: .
d_call: .

cdr3_nt: TGTGCCAGCAGCTTGGACTCCAGCTATGGCTACACCTTC
cdr3_aa: CASSLDSSYGYTF
cdr3_length: 13
v_call: TRBV7-2
j_call: TRBJ1-2
clone_size: few
d_call: .

cdr3_nt: TGTGCCAGCAGCTTGTCTGGACAGGGCTACGAGCAGTACTTC
cdr3_aa: CASSLSGQGYEQYF
cdr3_length: 14
v_call: TRBV5-4
j_call: TRBJ2-7
clone_size: .
d_call: TRBD1

cdr3_nt: TGTGCCAGCAGCCCACAGGGAGATCGGACAGATACGCAGTATTTT
cdr3_aa: CASSPQGDRTDTQYF
cdr3_length: 15
v_call: TRBV4-2
j_call: TRBJ2-3
clone_size: few
d_call: .

cdr3_nt: TGTGCCAGCAGGGGCTCCGGGACATCGAACACCGGGGAGCTGTTTTTT
cdr3_aa: CASRGSGTSNTGELFF
cdr3_length: 16
v_call: TRBV7-3
j_call: TRBJ2-2
clone_size: many
d_call: .

cdr3_nt: TGTGCCAGCAGCTCAGCAACCGGGACTATATCACCCCTCCACTTT
cdr3_aa: CASSSATGTISPLHF
cdr3_length: 15
v_call: TRBV11-1
j_call: TRBJ1-6
clone_size: .
d_call: .